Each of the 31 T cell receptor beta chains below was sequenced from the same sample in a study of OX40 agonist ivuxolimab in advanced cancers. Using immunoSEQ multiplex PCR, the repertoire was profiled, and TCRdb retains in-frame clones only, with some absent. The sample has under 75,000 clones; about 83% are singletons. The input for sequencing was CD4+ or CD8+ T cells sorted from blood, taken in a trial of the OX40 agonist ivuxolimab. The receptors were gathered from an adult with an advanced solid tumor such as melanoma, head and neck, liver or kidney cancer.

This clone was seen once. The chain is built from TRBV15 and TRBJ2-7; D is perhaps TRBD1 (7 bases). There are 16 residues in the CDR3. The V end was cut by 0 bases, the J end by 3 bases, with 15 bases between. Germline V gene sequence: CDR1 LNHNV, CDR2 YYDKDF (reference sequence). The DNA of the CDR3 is TGTGCCACCAGCAGAGATCTTTCAGGGGGAGGCTACGAGCAGTACTTC. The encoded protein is CATSRDLSGGGYEQYF.

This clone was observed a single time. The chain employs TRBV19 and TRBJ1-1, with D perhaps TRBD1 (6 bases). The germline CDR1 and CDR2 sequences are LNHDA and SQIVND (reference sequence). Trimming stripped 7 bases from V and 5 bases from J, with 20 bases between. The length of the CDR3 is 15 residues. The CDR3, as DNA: TGTGCCAGTAAGTTGGAAGGGCAGGGGAAAACTGAAGCTTTCTTT. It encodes CASKLEGQGKTEAFF.

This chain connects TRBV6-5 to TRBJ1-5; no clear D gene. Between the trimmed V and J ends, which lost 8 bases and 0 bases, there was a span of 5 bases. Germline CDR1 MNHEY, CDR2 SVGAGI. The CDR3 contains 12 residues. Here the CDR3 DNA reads TGTGCCAGCGGGAGTAGCAATCAGCCCCAGCATTTT. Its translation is CASGSSNQPQHF.

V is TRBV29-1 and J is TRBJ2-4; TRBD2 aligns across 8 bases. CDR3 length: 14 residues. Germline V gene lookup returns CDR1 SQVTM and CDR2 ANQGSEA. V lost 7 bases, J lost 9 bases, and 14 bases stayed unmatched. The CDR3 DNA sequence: TGCAGCGCTGAGGTCGGGACTAGGGACACCATTCAGTACTTC. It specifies CSAEVGTRDTIQYF.

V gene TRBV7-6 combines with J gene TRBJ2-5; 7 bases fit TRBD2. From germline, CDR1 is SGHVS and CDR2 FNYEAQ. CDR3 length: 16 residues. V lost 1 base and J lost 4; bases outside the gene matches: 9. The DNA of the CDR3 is TGTGCCAGCAGCTTAGGACTAGCCACAAGGATAGAGACCCAGTACTTC. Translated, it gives CASSLGLATRIETQYF.

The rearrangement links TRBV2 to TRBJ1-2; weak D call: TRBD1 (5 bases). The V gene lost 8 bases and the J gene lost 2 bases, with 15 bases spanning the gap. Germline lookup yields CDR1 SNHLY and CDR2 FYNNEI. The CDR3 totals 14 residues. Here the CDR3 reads CASRPRGRNYGYTF. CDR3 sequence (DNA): TGTGCCAGCCGGCCCCGGGGGAGGAACTATGGCTACACCTTC.

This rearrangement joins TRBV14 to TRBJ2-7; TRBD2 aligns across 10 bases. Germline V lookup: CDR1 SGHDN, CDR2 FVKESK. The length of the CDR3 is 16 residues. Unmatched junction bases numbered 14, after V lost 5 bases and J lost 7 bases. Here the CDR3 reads CASSKGLADHTREQYF. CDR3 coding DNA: TGTGCCAGCAGCAAAGGACTAGCGGATCATACGAGGGAGCAGTACTTC.

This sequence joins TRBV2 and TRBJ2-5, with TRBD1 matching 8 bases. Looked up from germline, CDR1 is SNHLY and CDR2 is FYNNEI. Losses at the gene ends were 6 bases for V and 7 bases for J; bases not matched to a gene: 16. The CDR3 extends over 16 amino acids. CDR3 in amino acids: CASSPSGQGAQATQYF. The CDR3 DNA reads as TGTGCCAGCAGCCCATCCGGCCAGGGGGCGCAGGCGACCCAGTACTTC.

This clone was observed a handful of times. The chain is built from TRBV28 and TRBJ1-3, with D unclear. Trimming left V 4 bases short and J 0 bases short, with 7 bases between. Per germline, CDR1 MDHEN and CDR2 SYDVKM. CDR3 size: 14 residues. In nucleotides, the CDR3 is TGTGCCAGCAGTTCCCCAGCCTCTGGAAACACCATATATTTT. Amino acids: CASSSPASGNTIYF.

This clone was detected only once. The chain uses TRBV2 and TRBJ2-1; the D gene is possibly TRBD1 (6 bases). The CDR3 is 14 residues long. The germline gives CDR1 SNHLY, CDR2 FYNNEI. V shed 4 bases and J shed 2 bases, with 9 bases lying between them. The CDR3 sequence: CASSGSGAYNEQFF. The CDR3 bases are TGTGCCAGCAGTGGCTCAGGGGCCTACAATGAGCAGTTCTTC.

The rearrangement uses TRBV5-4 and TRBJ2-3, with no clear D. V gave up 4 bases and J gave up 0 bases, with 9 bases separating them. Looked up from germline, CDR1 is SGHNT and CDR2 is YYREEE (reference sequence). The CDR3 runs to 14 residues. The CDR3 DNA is TGTGCCAGCAGCGATGTATCAAGCACAGATACGCAGTATTTT. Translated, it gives CASSDVSSTDTQYF. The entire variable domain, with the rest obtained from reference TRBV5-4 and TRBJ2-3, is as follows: ETGVTQSPTHLIKTRGQQVTLRCSSQSGHNTVSWYQQALGQGPQFIFQYYREEENGRGNFPPRFSGLQFPNYSSELNVNALELDDSALYLCASSDVSSTDTQYFGPGTRLTVL.

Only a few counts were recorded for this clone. CDR3 region: CASSAAYEQYF. As DNA, the CDR3 is TGTGCCAGCAGTGCGGCGTACGAGCAGTACTTC. J is TRBJ2-7 and V is TRBV6-1; no clear D gene. Trimming shortened V by 4 bases and J by 4 bases, and 5 bases separated the two germline ends. Per germline, CDR1 MNHNS and CDR2 SASEGT. The CDR3 contains 11 residues.

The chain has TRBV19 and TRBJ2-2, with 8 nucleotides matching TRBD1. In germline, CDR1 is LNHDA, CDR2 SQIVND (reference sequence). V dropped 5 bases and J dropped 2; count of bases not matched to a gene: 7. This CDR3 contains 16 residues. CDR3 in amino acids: CASSSRQGPNTGELFF. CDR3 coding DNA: TGTGCCAGTAGTTCTCGACAGGGGCCCAACACCGGGGAGCTGTTTTTT.

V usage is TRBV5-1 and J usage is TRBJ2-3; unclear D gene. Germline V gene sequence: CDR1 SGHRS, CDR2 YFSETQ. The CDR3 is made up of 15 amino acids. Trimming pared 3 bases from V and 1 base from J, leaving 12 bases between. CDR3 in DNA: TGCGCCAGCAGCTATTCCCTAGGTCGCACAGATACGCAGTATTTT. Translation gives CASSYSLGRTDTQYF.

The chain's CDR3 is CASSLVGAPYEQYF. In nucleotides, the CDR3 is TGTGCCAGCAGCTTAGTAGGGGCCCCCTACGAGCAGTACTTC. V is TRBV11-2 and J is TRBJ2-7, with TRBD1 as a possible D gene (5 bases). The germline gives CDR1 SGHAT, CDR2 FQNNGV. The CDR3 spans 14 residues. Trimming removed 1 base at V and 2 bases at J, with 9 bases between. Combining the CDR3 with reference TRBV11-2 and TRBJ2-7 gives the whole variable domain EAGVAQSPRYKIIEKRQSVAFWCNPISGHATLYWYQQILGQGPKLLIQFQNNGVVDDSQLPKDRFSAERLKGVDSTLKIQPAKLEDSAVYLCASSLVGAPYEQYFGPGTRLTVT.

CDR3 in DNA: TGTGCCAGCAGCTTCACCCAATTTGGGAGGGTGAGAGAGACCCAGTACTTC. The encoded protein is CASSFTQFGRVRETQYF. The chain links TRBV12-1 to TRBJ2-5; the table's TRBD2 call for D was not verified on the DNA. TRBV12-1 is designated a pseudogene. This CDR3 is built from 17 residues.

In DNA form, the CDR3 reads TGTGCCAGCAGCTTTCCGAACACTGAAGCTTTCTTT. It translates to CASSFPNTEAFF. The J gene is TRBJ1-1, the V gene TRBV7-2; D not resolved. V shed 3 bases and J shed 1 base, with 3 bases lying between them. The CDR3 runs 12 residues. CDR1 and CDR2 from the germline V gene are SGHTA and FQGNSA. Full variable domain (remainder filled in from reference TRBV7-2 and TRBJ1-1): GAGVSQSPSNKVTEKGKDVELRCDPISGHTALYWYRQSLGQGLEFLIYFQGNSAPDKSGLPSDRFSAERTGGSVSTLTIQRTQQEDSAVYLCASSFPNTEAFFGQGTRLTVV.

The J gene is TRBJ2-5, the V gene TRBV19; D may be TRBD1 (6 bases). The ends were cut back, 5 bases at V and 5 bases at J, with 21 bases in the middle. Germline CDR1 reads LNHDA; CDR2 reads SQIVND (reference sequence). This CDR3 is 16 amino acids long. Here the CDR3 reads CASSLVTGRQSETQYF. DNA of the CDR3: TGTGCCAGTAGTCTCGTGACAGGCCGCCAGTCCGAGACCCAGTACTTC.

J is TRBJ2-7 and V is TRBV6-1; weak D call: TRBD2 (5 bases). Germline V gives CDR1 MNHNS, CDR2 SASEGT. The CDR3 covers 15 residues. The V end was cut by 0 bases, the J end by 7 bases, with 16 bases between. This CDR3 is CASSEAVEGLEEQYF. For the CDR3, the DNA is TGTGCCAGCAGTGAAGCGGTAGAGGGCCTGGAGGAGCAGTACTTC.

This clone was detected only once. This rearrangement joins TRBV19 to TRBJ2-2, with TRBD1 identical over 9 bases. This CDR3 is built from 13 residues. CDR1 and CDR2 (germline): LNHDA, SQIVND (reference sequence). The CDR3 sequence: CGLRDRDTGELFF. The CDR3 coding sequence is TGTGGCCTCCGGGACAGGGATACCGGGGAGCTGTTTTTT.

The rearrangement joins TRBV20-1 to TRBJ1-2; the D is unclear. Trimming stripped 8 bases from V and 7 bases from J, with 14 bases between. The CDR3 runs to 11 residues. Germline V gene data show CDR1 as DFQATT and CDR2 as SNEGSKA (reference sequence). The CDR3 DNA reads TGCAGTCCCAGAGGTGAACCTGGCTACACCTTC. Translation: CSPRGEPGYTF.

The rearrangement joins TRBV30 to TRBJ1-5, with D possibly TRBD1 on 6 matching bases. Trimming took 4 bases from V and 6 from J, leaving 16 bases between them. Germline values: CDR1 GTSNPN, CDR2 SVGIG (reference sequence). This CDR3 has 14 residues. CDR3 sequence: CAWTQGGYGQPQHF. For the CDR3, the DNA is TGTGCCTGGACCCAAGGGGGATATGGTCAGCCCCAGCATTTT. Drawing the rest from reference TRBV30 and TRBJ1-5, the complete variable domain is SQTIHQWPATLVQPVGSPLSLECTVEGTSNPNLYWYRQAAGRGLQLLFYSVGIGQISSEVPQNLSASRPQDRQFILSSKKLLLSDSGFYLCAWTQGGYGQPQHFGDGTRLSIL.

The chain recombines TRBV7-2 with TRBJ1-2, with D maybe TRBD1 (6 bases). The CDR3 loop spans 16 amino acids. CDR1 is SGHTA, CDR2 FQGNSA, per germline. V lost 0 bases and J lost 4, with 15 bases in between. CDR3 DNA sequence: TGTGCCAGCAGCTTAGCGGGGTCGGGGGGCGGCTATGGCTACACCTTC. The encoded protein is CASSLAGSGGGYGYTF. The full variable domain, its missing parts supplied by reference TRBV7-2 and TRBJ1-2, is GAGVSQSPSNKVTEKGKDVELRCDPISGHTALYWYRQSLGQGLEFLIYFQGNSAPDKSGLPSDRFSAERTGGSVSTLTIQRTQQEDSAVYLCASSLAGSGGGYGYTFGSGTRLTVV.

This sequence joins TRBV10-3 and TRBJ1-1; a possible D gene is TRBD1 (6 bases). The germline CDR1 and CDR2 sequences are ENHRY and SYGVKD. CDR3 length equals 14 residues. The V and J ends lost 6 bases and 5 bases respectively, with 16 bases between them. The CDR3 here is CAIRTGNQGTEAFF. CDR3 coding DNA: TGTGCCATCAGGACGGGAAATCAGGGGACTGAAGCTTTCTTT.

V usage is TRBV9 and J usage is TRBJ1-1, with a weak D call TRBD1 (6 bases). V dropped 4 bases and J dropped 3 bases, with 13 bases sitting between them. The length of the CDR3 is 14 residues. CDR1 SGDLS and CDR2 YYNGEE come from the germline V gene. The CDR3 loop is CASSRLTGHTEAFF. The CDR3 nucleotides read TGTGCCAGCAGCCGCTTAACAGGGCACACTGAAGCTTTCTTT.

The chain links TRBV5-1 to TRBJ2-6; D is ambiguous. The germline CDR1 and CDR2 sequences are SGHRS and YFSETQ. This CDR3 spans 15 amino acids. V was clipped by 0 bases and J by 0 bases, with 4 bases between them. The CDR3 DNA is TGCGCCAGCAGCTTGGATGTCTCTGGGGCCAACGTCCTGACTTTC. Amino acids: CASSLDVSGANVLTF.

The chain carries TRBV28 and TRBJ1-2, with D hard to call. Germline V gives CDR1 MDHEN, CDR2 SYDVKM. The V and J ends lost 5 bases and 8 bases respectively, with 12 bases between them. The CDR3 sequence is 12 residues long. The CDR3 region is CASSATVGGYTF. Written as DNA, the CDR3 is TGTGCCAGCAGTGCCACCGTGGGAGGCTACACCTTC.

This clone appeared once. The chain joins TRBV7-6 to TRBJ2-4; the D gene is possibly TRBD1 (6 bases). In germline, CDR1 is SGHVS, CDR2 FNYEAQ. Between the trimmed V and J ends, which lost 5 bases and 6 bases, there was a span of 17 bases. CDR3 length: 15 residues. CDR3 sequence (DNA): TGTGCCAGCAGCCAGGGACACTCGATGGGAAACATTCAGTACTTC. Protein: CASSQGHSMGNIQYF.

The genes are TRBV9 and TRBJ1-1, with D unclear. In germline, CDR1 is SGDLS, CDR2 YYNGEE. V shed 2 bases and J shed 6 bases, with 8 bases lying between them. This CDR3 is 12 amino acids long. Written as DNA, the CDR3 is TGTGCCAGCAGCGTCACGGGTCCTGAAGCTTTCTTT. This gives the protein CASSVTGPEAFF. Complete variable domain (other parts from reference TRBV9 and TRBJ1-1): DSGVTQTPKHLITATGQRVTLRCSPRSGDLSVYWYQQSLDQGLQFLIQYYNGEERAKGNILERFSAQQFPDLHSELNLSSLELGDSALYFCASSVTGPEAFFGQGTRLTVV.

This CDR3 reads CASSLRGLEAFF. The CDR3 nucleotides read TGCGCCAGCAGCTTGAGGGGGCTGGAAGCTTTCTTT. The chain has TRBV5-1 and TRBJ1-1, with 7 positions matching TRBD1. The V gene end was trimmed by 1 base and the J gene end by 8 bases; junction bases not matched to a gene: 2. This CDR3 has 12 residues. The germline CDR1 and CDR2 sequences are SGHRS and YFSETQ.

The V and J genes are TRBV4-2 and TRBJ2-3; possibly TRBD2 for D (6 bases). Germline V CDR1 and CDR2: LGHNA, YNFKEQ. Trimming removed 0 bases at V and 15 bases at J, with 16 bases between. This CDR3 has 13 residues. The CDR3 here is CASSQEGLGLRYF. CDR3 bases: TGTGCCAGCAGCCAAGAGGGATTGGGACTCCGATATTTT.